Detailed here is one T cell receptor (beta chain). Its target is not known. The data belong to a study of OX40 agonist ivuxolimab in advanced cancers. Study conclusions and caveats: A proportion of nonresponders additionally exhibited low normalized T-cell clonal expansion.

The V and J ends lost 2 bases and 2 bases respectively, with 11 bases between them. Per the germline V gene, CDR1 is MNHNY and CDR2 is SVGAGI (reference sequence). This CDR3 comprises 15 residues. Produced via immunoSEQ multiplex PCR; TCRdb's table is partial and in-frame only. The table shows fewer than 85,000 clones, with 65% to 90% occurring only once. The chain joins TRBV6-6 to TRBJ2-3; perhaps TRBD2 as D (5 bases). This TCR was recovered from an adult with an advanced solid tumor such as melanoma, head and neck, liver or kidney cancer. The input for sequencing was CD4+ or CD8+ T cells sorted from blood, taken in a trial of the OX40 agonist ivuxolimab. The CDR3 bases are TGTGCCAGCAGTTACCGCGGCCGGGACACAGATACGCAGTATTTT. Translation gives CASSYRGRDTDTQYF.